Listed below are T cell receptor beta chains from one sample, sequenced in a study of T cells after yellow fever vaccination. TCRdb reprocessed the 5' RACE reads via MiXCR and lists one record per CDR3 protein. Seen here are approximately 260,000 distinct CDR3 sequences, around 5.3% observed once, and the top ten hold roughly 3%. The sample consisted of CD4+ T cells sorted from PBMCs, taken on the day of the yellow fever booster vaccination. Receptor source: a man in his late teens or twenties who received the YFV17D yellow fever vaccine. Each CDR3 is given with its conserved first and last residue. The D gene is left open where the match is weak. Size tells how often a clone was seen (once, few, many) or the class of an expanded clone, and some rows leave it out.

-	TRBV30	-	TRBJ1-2	CAWSPLDYGYTF	TGTGCCTGGAGTCCACTCGACTATGGCTACACCTTC
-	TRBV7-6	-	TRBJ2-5	CASSLAVRETQYF	TGTGCCAGCAGCTTAGCCGTTCGAGAGACCCAGTACTTC
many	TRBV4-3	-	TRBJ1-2	CASSQEGVSSSYGYTF	TGCGCCAGCAGCCAAGAAGGGGTTTCATCCTCCTATGGCTACACCTTC
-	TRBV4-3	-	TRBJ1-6	CASSTHRDTNSPLHF	TGCGCCAGCAGCACCCACCGGGACACCAATTCACCCCTCCACTTT
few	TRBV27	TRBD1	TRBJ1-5	CASTDRQGGQPQHF	TGTGCCAGCACCGACAGACAGGGGGGTCAGCCCCAGCATTTT
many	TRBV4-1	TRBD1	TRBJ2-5	CASSPTGVSETQYF	TGCGCCAGCAGCCCCACAGGGGTTTCGGAGACCCAGTACTTC
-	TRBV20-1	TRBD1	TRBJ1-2	CSAQKIQGSSNYGYTF	TGCAGTGCCCAAAAGATACAGGGGAGTTCTAACTATGGCTACACCTTC
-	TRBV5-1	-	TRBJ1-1	CASSFGAGNTEAFF	TGCGCCAGCAGCTTCGGGGCGGGGAACACTGAAGCTTTCTTT
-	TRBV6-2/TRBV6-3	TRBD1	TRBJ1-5	CASSYGTGLYNQPQHF	TGTGCCAGCAGTTACGGGACAGGGCTCTACAATCAGCCCCAGCATTTT
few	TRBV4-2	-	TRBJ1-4	CASSQEPGGSANEKLFF	TGTGCCAGCAGCCAAGAGCCGGGGGGGTCGGCTAATGAAAAACTGTTTTTT
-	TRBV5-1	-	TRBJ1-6	CASSLDGGSSPLHF	TGCGCCAGCAGCCTAGACGGCGGAAGTTCACCCCTCCACTTT
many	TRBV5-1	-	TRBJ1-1	CASSSAVRGEAFF	TGCGCCAGCAGCTCGGCGGTCAGGGGTGAAGCTTTCTTT
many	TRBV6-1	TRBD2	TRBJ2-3	CASSGLAGSTDTQYF	TGTGCCAGTTCGGGACTAGCGGGCAGCACAGATACGCAGTATTTT
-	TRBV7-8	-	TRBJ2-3	CASSPGRTYIHTQYF	TGTGCCAGCAGCCCCGGCCGGACTTACATACATACGCAGTATTTT
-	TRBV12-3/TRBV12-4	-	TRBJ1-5	CASSLGGNNQPQHF	TGTGCCAGCAGTTTAGGAGGGAACAATCAGCCCCAGCATTTT
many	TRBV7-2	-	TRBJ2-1	CASSPPRGVYNEQFF	TGTGCCAGCAGCCCCCCAAGGGGGGTTTACAATGAGCAGTTCTTC
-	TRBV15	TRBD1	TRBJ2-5	CATSRDSTGETQYF	TGTGCCACCAGCAGGGATTCGACAGGGGAGACCCAGTACTTC
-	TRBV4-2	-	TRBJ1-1	CASSQGVTTEAFF	TGTGCCAGCAGCCAAGGGGTAACGACTGAAGCTTTCTTT
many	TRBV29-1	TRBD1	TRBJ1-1	CSVPSGQGNTEAFF	TGCAGCGTTCCAAGTGGACAGGGTAACACTGAAGCTTTCTTT
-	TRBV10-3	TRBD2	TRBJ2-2	CAISEVAGYTGELFF	TGTGCCATCTCGGAGGTAGCGGGGTACACCGGGGAGCTGTTTTTT
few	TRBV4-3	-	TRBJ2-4	CASSQVLPSAIQYF	TGCGCCAGCAGCCAAGTCCTCCCTTCGGCCATTCAGTACTTC
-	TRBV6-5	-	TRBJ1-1	CASSYSKGRDTEAFF	TGTGCCAGCAGTTACTCAAAGGGGAGAGACACTGAAGCTTTCTTT